This T cell receptor (beta chain) is from a study of blood T cell repertoires in COVID-19. With 5 bases clipped from V and 2 bases from J, the junction kept 8 bases outside the gene matches. CDR1 is LNHDA and CDR2 is SQIVND in the germline V gene (reference sequence). The CDR3 extends over 16 amino acids. In Seattle, patients joined the study during active infection and were tracked longitudinally. How the authors handled the data: Amplified reference gene primers provided the basis for estimating nucleated cell counts. Using immunoSEQ multiplex PCR, the repertoire was profiled, and TCRdb retains in-frame clones only, with some absent. For V, J and clone size, that table is used; D and trimming come from the DNA. The profile covers roughly 160,000 clones, with more than 75% appearing a single time and roughly 5% taken by the ten largest.

Sequenced input: peripheral blood. The clonotype was recovered from a young man with COVID-19, enrolled during active disease. The chain is built from TRBV19 and TRBJ2-7; TRBD2 matches at 11 bases. The CDR3 DNA follows: TGTGCCAGTAGTGCCGTCGGACTAGCGGGTGCCTACGAGCAGTACTTC. It encodes CASSAVGLAGAYEQYF.